This T cell receptor (beta chain) was identified in a study of regulatory T cells in long-lasting Graves disease. This clonotype was detected only a few times. Its antigen is currently unknown. The junction differs from germline at one of its ends, possibly a read error. In germline, CDR1 is DFQATT, CDR2 SNEGSKA (reference sequence). The CDR3 totals 15 residues. Arm-PCR of CDR3 regions with iRepertoire HTBI primers generated TCR beta libraries. Original analysis: Overall, samples carried 60 to 65 TRBV and 14 TRBJ segments. TCRdb processed the multiplex PCR reads anew with MiXCR; each CDR3 protein has one entry. These V and J calls rely on TCRdb rather than the paper's analysis. Among some 440,000 distinct CDR3 sequences, around 20% were seen once, and the ten largest hold 7.8%. Time point in this sample: persistent/refractory GD, antithyroid drugs over 5 years with positive TRAb. Researchers made the TCR library from RNA that was extracted from PBMCs. The patients were drawn from one endocrinology department in Xi'an, China.

Study-level results: Whereas new patients shared about a thousand public clonotypes, persistent patients shared more, at about 3,000. There was favoring of TRBV28, TRBJ1-2 and TRBJ2-5 in persistent disease.

This chain uses TRBV20-1 with TRBJ1-2, with a possible D match to TRBD1 (6 bases). The source material was peripheral blood mononuclear cells (PBMCs), sampled when the disease was refractory, from a patient treated with antithyroid drugs. The receptor comes from a female donor with Graves disease. As DNA, the CDR3 is TGCAGTGCTAGAGATTTGGGGGCGTATGACTATGACTACACCTTC. Translation: CSARDLGAYDYDYTF.